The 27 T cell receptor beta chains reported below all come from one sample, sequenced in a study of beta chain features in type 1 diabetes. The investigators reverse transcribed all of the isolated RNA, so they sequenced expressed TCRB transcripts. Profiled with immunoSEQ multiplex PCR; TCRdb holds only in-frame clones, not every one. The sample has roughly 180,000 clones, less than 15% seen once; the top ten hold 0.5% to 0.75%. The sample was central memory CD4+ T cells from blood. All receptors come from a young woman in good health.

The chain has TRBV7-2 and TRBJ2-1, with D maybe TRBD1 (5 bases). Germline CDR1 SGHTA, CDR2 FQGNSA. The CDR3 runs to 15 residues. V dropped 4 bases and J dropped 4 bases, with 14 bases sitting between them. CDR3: CASSSLGPRYNEQFF. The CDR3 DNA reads TGTGCCAGCAGCTCCCTGGGGCCGAGGTACAATGAGCAGTTCTTC.

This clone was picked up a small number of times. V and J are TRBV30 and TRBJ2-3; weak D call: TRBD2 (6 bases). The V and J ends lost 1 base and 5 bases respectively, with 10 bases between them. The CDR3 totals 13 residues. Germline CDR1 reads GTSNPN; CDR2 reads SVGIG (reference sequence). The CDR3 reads CAWSGGRRDTQYF. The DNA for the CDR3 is TGTGCCTGGAGTGGAGGGAGGAGAGATACGCAGTATTTT.

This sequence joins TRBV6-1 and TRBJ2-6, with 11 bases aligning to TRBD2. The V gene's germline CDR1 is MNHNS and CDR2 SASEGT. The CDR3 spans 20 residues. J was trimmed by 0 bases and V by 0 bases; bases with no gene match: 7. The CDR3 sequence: CASSEALLAGGFSGANVLTF. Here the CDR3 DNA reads TGTGCCAGCAGTGAAGCACTGCTAGCGGGAGGCTTCTCTGGGGCCAACGTCCTGACTTTC.

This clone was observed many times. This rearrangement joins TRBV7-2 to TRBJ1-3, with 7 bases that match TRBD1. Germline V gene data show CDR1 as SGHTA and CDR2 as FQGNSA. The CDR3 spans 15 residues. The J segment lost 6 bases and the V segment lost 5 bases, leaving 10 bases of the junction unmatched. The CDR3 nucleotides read TGTGCCAGCAGCCCTAGGGACAGTTGGTTAAACACCATATATTTT. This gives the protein CASSPRDSWLNTIYF.

The CDR3 nucleotides read TGTGCCAGCAGCCTGGGACTAGCTCGGGAGCAGTACTTC. Protein sequence: CASSLGLAREQYF. The chain links TRBV7-3 to TRBJ2-7, with 9 bases matching TRBD2. CDR1 and CDR2 from the germline V gene are SGHTA and FQGTGA. Trimming at V came to 5 bases and at J to 7 bases, leaving 6 bases not matched to a gene. The CDR3 is made up of 13 amino acids.

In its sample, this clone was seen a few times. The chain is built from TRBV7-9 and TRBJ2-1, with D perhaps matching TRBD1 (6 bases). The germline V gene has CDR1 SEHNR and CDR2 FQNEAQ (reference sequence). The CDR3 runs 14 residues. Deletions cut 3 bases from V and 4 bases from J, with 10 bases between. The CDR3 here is CASSLTGDYNEQFF. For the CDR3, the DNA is TGTGCCAGCAGCTTGACAGGAGATTACAATGAGCAGTTCTTC. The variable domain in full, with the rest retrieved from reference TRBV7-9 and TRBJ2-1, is DTGVSQNPRHKITKRGQNVTFRCDPISEHNRLYWYRQTLGQGPEFLTYFQNEAQLEKSRLLSDRFSAERPKGSFSTLEIQRTEQGDSAMYLCASSLTGDYNEQFFGPGTRLTVL.

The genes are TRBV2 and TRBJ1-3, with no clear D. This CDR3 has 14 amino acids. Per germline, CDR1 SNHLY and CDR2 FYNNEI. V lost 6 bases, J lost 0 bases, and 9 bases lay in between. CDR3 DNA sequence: TGTGCCAGCAGGACACAGAGCTCTGGAAACACCATATATTTT. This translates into CASRTQSSGNTIYF.

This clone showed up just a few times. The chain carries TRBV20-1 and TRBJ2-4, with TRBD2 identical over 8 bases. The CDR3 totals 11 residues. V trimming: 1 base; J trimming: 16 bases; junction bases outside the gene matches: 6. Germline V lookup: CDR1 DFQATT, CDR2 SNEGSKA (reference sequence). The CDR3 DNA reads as TGCAGTGCTAGAGTGTCGGGAGGGCCATACTTC. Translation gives CSARVSGGPYF.

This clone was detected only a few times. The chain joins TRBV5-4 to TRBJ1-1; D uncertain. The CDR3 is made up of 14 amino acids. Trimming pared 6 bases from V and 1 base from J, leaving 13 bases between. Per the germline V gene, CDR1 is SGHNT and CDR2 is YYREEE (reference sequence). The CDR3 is CASTPAAGNTEAFF. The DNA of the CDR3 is TGTGCCAGCACCCCGGCCGCAGGGAACACTGAAGCTTTCTTT.

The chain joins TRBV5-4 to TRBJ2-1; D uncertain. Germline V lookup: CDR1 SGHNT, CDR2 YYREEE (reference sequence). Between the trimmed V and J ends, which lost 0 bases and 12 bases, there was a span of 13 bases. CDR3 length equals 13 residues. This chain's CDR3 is CASSLVHLGGQFF. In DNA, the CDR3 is TGTGCCAGCAGCTTGGTCCACCTCGGTGGGCAGTTCTTC.

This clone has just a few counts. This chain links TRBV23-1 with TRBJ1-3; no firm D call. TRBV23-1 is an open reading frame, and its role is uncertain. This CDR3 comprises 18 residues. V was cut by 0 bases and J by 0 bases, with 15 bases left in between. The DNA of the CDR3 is TGCGCCAGCAGTCAATCCCCTCGACATCCGAGCTCTGGAAACACCATATATTTT. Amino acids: CASSQSPRHPSSGNTIYF.

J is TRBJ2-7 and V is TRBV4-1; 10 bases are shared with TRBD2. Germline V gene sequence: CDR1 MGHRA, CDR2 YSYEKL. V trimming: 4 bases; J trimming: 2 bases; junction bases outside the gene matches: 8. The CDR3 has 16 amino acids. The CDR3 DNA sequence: TGCGCCAGCAGCCGTAACCCTAGCGGGAGAACCTACGAGCAGTACTTC. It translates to CASSRNPSGRTYEQYF.

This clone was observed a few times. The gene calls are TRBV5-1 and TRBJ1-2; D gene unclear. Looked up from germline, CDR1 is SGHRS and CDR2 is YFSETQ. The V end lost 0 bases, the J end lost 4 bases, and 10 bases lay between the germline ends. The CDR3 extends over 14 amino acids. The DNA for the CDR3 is TGCGCCAGCAGCTTGGATATGTTTCGCTATGGCTACACCTTC. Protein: CASSLDMFRYGYTF.

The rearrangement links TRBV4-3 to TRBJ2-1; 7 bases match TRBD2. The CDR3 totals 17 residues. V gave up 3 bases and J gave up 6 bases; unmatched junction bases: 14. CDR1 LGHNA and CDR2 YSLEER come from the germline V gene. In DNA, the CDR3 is TGCGCCAGCAGCCACGCCTCGGGGGGAGGACGAAGCAATGAGCAGTTCTTC. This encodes CASSHASGGGRSNEQFF.

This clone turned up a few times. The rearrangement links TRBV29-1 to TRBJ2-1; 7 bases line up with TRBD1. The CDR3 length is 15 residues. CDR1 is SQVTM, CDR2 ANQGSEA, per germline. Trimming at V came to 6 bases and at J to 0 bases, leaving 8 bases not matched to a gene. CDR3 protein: CSVTGTERSYNEQFF. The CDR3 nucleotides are TGCAGCGTGACCGGGACAGAACGCTCCTACAATGAGCAGTTCTTC.

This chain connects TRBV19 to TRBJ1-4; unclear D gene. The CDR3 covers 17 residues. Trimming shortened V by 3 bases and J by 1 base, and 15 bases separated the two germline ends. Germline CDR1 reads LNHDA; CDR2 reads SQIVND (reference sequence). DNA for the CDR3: TGTGCCAGTAGTATCCCTCACGGGGTACGAACTAATGAAAAACTGTTTTTT. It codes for CASSIPHGVRTNEKLFF.

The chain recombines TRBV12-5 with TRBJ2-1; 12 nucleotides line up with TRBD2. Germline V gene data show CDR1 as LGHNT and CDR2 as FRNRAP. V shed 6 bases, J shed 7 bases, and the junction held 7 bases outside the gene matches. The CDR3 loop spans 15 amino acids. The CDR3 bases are TGTGCTAGTGGGGCTAGCGGGAGGGCGGGGAATGAGCAGTTCTTC. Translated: CASGASGRAGNEQFF.

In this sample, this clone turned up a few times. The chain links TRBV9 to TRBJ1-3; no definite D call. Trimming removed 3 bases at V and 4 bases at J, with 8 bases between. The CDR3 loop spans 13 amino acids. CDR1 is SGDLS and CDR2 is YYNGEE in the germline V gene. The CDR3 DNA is TGTGCCAGCAGCGCGGAACAGGGAAACACCATATATTTT. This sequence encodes CASSAEQGNTIYF.

The CDR3 region has the DNA TGCGCCAGCAGCACCAGAGCGGGGGGGAACACCGGGGAGCTGTTTTTT. Protein product: CASSTRAGGNTGELFF. V and J are TRBV5-1 and TRBJ2-2; 9 bases match TRBD2. The CDR3 totals 16 residues. CDR1 and CDR2 (germline): SGHRS, YFSETQ. Germline trimming cut 4 bases from V and 1 base from J; bases unmatched to any gene: 5.

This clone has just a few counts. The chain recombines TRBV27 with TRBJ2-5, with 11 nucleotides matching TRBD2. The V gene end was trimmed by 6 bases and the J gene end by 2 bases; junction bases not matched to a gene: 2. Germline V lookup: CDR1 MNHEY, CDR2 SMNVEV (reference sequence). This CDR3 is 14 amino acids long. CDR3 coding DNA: TGTGCCAGCAGGGGACTAGCGGATCAAGAGACCCAGTACTTC. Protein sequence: CASRGLADQETQYF.

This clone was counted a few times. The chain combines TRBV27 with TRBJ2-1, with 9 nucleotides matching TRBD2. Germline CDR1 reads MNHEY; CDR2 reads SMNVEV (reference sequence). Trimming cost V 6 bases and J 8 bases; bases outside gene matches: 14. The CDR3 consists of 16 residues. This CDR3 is CASRLGGSGSFYEQFF. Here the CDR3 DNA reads TGTGCCAGCAGGTTGGGCGGTAGCGGGAGTTTTTATGAGCAGTTCTTC.

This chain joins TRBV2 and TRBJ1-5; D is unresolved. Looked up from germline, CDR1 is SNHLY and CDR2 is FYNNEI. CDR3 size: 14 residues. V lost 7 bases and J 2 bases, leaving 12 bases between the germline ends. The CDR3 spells CASKGREGNQPQHF. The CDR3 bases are TGTGCCAGCAAAGGGAGGGAAGGCAATCAGCCCCAGCATTTT.

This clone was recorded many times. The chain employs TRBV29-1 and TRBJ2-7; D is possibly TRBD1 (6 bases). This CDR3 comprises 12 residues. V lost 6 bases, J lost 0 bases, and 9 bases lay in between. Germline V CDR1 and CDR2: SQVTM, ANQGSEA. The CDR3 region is CSVGQLSYEQYF. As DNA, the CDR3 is TGCAGCGTAGGACAGCTCTCCTACGAGCAGTACTTC.

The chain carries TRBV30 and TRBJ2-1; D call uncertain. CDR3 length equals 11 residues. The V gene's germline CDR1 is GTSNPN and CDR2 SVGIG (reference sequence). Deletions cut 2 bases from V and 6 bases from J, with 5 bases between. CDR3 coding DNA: TGTGCCTGGAGTCGTAGCAATGAGCAGTTCTTC. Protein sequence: CAWSRSNEQFF.

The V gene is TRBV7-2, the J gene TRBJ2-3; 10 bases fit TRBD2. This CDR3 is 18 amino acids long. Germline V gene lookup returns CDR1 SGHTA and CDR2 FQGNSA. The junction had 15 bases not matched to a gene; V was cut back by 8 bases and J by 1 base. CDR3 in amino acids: CASLNTGGTSERTDTQYF. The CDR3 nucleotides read TGTGCCAGCCTAAACACAGGCGGGACTAGCGAACGCACAGATACGCAGTATTTT.

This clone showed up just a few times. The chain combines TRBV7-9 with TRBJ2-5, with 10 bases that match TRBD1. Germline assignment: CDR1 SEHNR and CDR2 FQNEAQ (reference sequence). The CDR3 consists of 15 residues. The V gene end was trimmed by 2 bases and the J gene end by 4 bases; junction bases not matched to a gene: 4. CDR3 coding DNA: TGTGCCAGCAGCTTAAGAAGGACAGGGGGAGAGACCCAGTACTTC. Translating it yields CASSLRRTGGETQYF.

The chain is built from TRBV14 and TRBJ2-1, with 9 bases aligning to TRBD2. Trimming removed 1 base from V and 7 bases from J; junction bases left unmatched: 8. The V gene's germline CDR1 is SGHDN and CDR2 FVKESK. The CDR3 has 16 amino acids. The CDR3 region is CASSQGFAGGLNEQFF. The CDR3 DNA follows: TGTGCCAGCAGCCAAGGTTTCGCGGGAGGGTTGAATGAGCAGTTCTTC.